The 12 T cell receptor beta chains given below trace back to one sample, sequenced in a study of T cells after yellow fever vaccination. TCRdb reprocessed the 5' RACE reads with MiXCR, giving one entry per CDR3 protein. The data show about 73,000 distinct CDR3 sequences, roughly 7.4% seen once. The material was CD8+ T cells sorted from PBMCs, obtained on the day of the yellow fever booster vaccination. All receptors come from a man aged 25 to 40 who received the YFV17D yellow fever vaccine.

This clonotype was detected a few times. The chain couples TRBV6-5 to TRBJ2-7; 8 bases align to TRBD1. The J segment lost 4 bases and the V segment lost 2 bases, leaving 1 base of the junction unmatched. The CDR3 has 13 residues. Germline V lookup: CDR1 MNHEY, CDR2 SVGAGI. CDR3 DNA: TGTGCCAGCAGTTACACAGGGGGGTACGAGCAGTACTTC. This encodes CASSYTGGYEQYF.

In this sample, this clonotype turned up many times. The chain is built from TRBV7-9 and TRBJ2-2; D is ambiguous. Trimming took off 4 bases at V and 3 bases at J, with 3 bases between the two ends. Germline CDR1 and CDR2: SEHNR and FQNEAQ (reference sequence). There are 12 residues in the CDR3. The CDR3 spells CASSSDTGELFF. The DNA of the CDR3 is TGTGCCAGCAGCTCGGACACCGGGGAGCTGTTTTTT.

In this sample, this clonotype turned up many times. The rearrangement links TRBV29-1 to TRBJ2-1, with 11 bases fitting TRBD2. CDR1 and CDR2 (germline): SQVTM, ANQGSEA. CDR3 length: 12 amino acids. V trimming: 4 bases; J trimming: 14 bases; junction bases outside the gene matches: 7. The CDR3 sequence: CSVGTSGSREFF. The DNA for the CDR3 is TGCAGCGTTGGAACTAGCGGGAGTCGGGAGTTCTTC.

This clonotype occurred a few times. The chain links TRBV5-1 to TRBJ2-1; D not certain. This CDR3 comprises 12 residues. V lost 7 bases and J 6 bases, leaving 11 bases between the germline ends. Looked up from germline, CDR1 is SGHRS and CDR2 is YFSETQ. This chain's CDR3 is CASGGFGNEQFF. The CDR3 DNA sequence: TGCGCCAGCGGTGGCTTTGGCAATGAGCAGTTCTTC.

This clonotype was recorded a few times. The gene calls are TRBV20-1 and TRBJ2-7, with D tentatively TRBD1 (7 bases). Per germline, CDR1 DFQATT and CDR2 SNEGSKA (reference sequence). The CDR3 has 14 amino acids. Trimming cost V 6 bases and J 6 bases, with 21 bases left between them. As DNA, the CDR3 is TGCAGTGCCATACCTCTCGGACAGGAGGGCGAGCAGTACTTC. Protein: CSAIPLGQEGEQYF.

The sample holds many counts of this clonotype. The chain couples TRBV5-1 to TRBJ2-5, with 9 positions matching TRBD1. CDR3 length: 13 residues. CDR1 and CDR2 from the germline V gene are SGHRS and YFSETQ. J lost 4 bases, V lost 4 bases, and 2 bases had no gene match. CDR3 amino acids: CASSQDRGETQYF. The DNA for the CDR3 is TGCGCCAGCAGCCAGGACAGGGGAGAGACCCAGTACTTC.

This chain links TRBV15 with TRBJ2-1; no clear D gene. Germline V gives CDR1 LNHNV, CDR2 YYDKDF (reference sequence). The CDR3 length is 15 residues. The V and J ends lost 0 bases and 8 bases respectively, with 14 bases between them. CDR3 sequence (DNA): TGTGCCACCAGCAGAGATAATGGGATCCCGGATGAGCAGTTCTTC. It translates to CATSRDNGIPDEQFF.

Only a few counts were recorded for this clonotype. The rearrangement links TRBV11-2 to TRBJ2-1; no clear D gene. V lost 3 bases and J lost 7, with 13 bases in between. The CDR3 is 14 residues long. The germline V gene encodes CDR1 SGHAT and CDR2 FQNNGV. Here the CDR3 DNA reads TGTGCCAGCAGCTTTTCCCCAGCCGCTAATGAGCAGTTCTTC. Its protein is CASSFSPAANEQFF.

This chain joins TRBV9 and TRBJ1-5, with 10 nucleotides matching TRBD1. The CDR3 extends over 14 amino acids. The ends lost 3 bases at V and 5 bases at J; junction bases unmatched: 2. Germline V gene lookup returns CDR1 SGDLS and CDR2 YYNGEE. The CDR3 is CASSATGGHQPQHF. CDR3 sequence (DNA): TGTGCCAGCAGCGCGACAGGGGGCCATCAGCCCCAGCATTTT.

This clonotype was recorded many times. The chain carries TRBV30 and TRBJ2-5; D is ambiguous. CDR1 and CDR2 from the germline V gene are GTSNPN and SVGIG (reference sequence). The V gene lost 0 bases and the J gene lost 4 bases, with 12 bases spanning the gap. The CDR3 covers 14 residues. CDR3 in DNA: TGTGCCTGGAGTGTATGGGCCCCTTCAGAGACCCAGTACTTC. Its protein is CAWSVWAPSETQYF.

This clonotype was detected a few times. The chain joins TRBV9 to TRBJ2-1; D uncertain. CDR1 SGDLS and CDR2 YYNGEE come from the germline V gene. V lost 4 bases, J lost 9 bases, and 11 bases lay in between. The CDR3 runs 12 residues. DNA of the CDR3: TGTGCCAGCAGCCCACACACGGCTGAGCAGTTCTTC. It specifies CASSPHTAEQFF.

In this sample, this clonotype turned up once. The chain recombines TRBV12-3 or TRBV12-4 with TRBJ2-3; the match to TRBD2 covers 7 bases. The V and J ends lost 2 bases and 4 bases, in that order; junction bases with no gene match: 6. The CDR3 consists of 15 residues. The CDR3 sequence: CASSLRGGLSDTQYF. CDR3 sequence (DNA): TGTGCCAGCAGTTTACGGGGAGGGCTTTCAGATACGCAGTATTTT.